The sequence of this T cell receptor beta chain was determined in a study of beta chain features in type 1 diabetes. Study-wide points: Moderately but significantly shorter TCRB CDR3s were found in Type 1 diabetes patients in all four CD4+ subsets.

About this clone: Its antigen is as yet unknown.

Every isolated RNA sample was fully reverse transcribed, so sequencing captured expressed TCRB transcripts. Profiling relied on immunoSEQ multiplex PCR, and the TCRdb table lists in-frame clones only, not all of them. The sample contains about 160,000 clones, roughly 9% of which appear only once. Between the trimmed V and J ends, which lost 4 bases and 2 bases, there was a span of 17 bases. The CDR3 consists of 16 residues. The germline gives CDR1 SEHNR, CDR2 FQNEAQ (reference sequence). The specimen sequenced was central memory CD4+ T cells from blood. The gene calls are TRBV7-9 and TRBJ1-1, with D possibly TRBD1 on 6 matching bases. This receptor was obtained from a woman aged 30 to 39 with type 1 diabetes. The CDR3 DNA reads as TGTGCCAGCAGCTCTGGCACAGGGCTTTTCAACACTGAAGCTTTCTTT. Its protein is CASSSGTGLFNTEAFF. Full variable domain (remainder filled in from reference TRBV7-9 and TRBJ1-1): DTGVSQNPRHKITKRGQNVTFRCDPISEHNRLYWYRQTLGQGPEFLTYFQNEAQLEKSRLLSDRFSAERPKGSFSTLEIQRTEQGDSAMYLCASSSGTGLFNTEAFFGQGTRLTVV.